The 2 T cell receptor beta chains reported below all come from one sample, sequenced in a study of blood T cell repertoires in COVID-19. Method: immunoSEQ multiplex PCR; TCRdb's copy keeps in-frame clones and lacks some. In the table there are around 83,000 clones, roughly 89% of which are singletons. Material: peripheral blood. Every receptor here comes from a man between 65 and 80 years old with active or convalescent COVID-19.

The chain is built from TRBV18 and TRBJ2-7; no clear D. Germline loops: CDR1 KGHSH, CDR2 LQKENI. V lost 3 bases and J lost 4, with 10 bases in between. CDR3 length equals 13 residues. The CDR3 DNA sequence: TGTGCCAGCTCACCGGGCCCAGCTTACGAGCAGTACTTC. Amino acids: CASSPGPAYEQYF.

The genes are TRBV5-1 and TRBJ2-3; the D gene is possibly TRBD1 (5 bases). Germline values: CDR1 SGHRS, CDR2 YFSETQ. The CDR3 is 15 residues long. Trimming cost V 4 bases and J 4 bases, with 16 bases left between them. The CDR3 bases are TGCGCCAGCAGCCCTGGTGGGGCGAGCCCAGATACGCAGTATTTT. Protein: CASSPGGASPDTQYF.